Listed below are T cell receptor beta chains from one sample, sequenced in a study of blood T cell repertoires in COVID-19. Data came from immunoSEQ multiplex PCR; TCRdb stores just in-frame clones and leaves some out. Of 78,000 or so clones detected, about four fifths appear once; the ten largest clones hold 7% to 9.5%. Sequenced: peripheral blood. These receptors all come from a human donor in a cohort sampled during active COVID-19. The CDR3 runs from the conserved cysteine through the conserved F or W. Each record gives: D gene, V gene, J gene, clone size, CDR3 DNA, CDR3 protein. A D gene is named only where the DNA matches it firmly. Expanded clones get a size class; other rows say once, few or many, or leave the size out.

D gene: TRBD2
V gene: TRBV7-6
J gene: TRBJ2-1
clone size: .
CDR3 DNA: TGTGCCAGCAGTCGTGTCGGGGGGGCTTCCTACAATGAGCAGTTCTTC
CDR3 protein: CASSRVGGASYNEQFF

D gene: TRBD1
V gene: TRBV7-3
J gene: TRBJ2-2
clone size: .
CDR3 DNA: TGTGCCAGCAGCTTTGAGGGGGCGCAGGACACCGGGGAGCTGTTTTTT
CDR3 protein: CASSFEGAQDTGELFF

D gene: .
V gene: TRBV30
J gene: TRBJ2-4
clone size: .
CDR3 DNA: TGTGCCTGGAGTGTAGGAGGGTGGGGGGCCAAAAACATTCAGTACTTC
CDR3 protein: CAWSVGGWGAKNIQYF

D gene: .
V gene: TRBV28
J gene: TRBJ2-3
clone size: .
CDR3 DNA: TGTGCCAGCGGCAGACTAGATACGCAGTATTTT
CDR3 protein: CASGRLDTQYF

D gene: TRBD1
V gene: TRBV5-1
J gene: TRBJ1-1
clone size: .
CDR3 DNA: TGCGCCAGCAGCCAAGGGACAGCGAGGGTTGCTTTCTTT
CDR3 protein: CASSQGTARVAFF

D gene: TRBD2
V gene: TRBV28
J gene: TRBJ2-2
clone size: .
CDR3 DNA: TGTGCCAGCAGTTTGGCGGGGGGTCGGACCGGGGAGCTGTTTTTT
CDR3 protein: CASSLAGGRTGELFF

D gene: .
V gene: TRBV6-6
J gene: TRBJ1-5
clone size: many
CDR3 DNA: TGTGCCAGCAGTTCCGGGACATCGGGAAATCAGCCCCAGCATTTT
CDR3 protein: CASSSGTSGNQPQHF

D gene: TRBD1
V gene: TRBV15
J gene: TRBJ2-7
clone size: few
CDR3 DNA: TGTGCCACCAGCAGAGGGGGGACAGGGGGCTACGAGCAGTACTTC
CDR3 protein: CATSRGGTGGYEQYF

D gene: .
V gene: TRBV9
J gene: TRBJ1-3
clone size: .
CDR3 DNA: TGTGCCAGCAGCGTATCTGGCGGGGGGACGAACACCATATATTTT
CDR3 protein: CASSVSGGGTNTIYF

D gene: TRBD1
V gene: TRBV19
J gene: TRBJ2-4
clone size: few
CDR3 DNA: TGTGCCAGTACAAGGACAGGGGCAAACATTCAGTACTTC
CDR3 protein: CASTRTGANIQYF

D gene: TRBD1
V gene: TRBV5-1
J gene: TRBJ1-3
clone size: .
CDR3 DNA: TGCGCCAGCAGCTTGAGGCCCCCGGGACAGGGTGGAAACACCATATATTTT
CDR3 protein: CASSLRPPGQGGNTIYF

D gene: TRBD2
V gene: TRBV5-1
J gene: TRBJ2-1
clone size: .
CDR3 DNA: TGCGCCAGCAGCTTGGATGATGCGGGGGGCTACAATGAGCAGTTCTTC
CDR3 protein: CASSLDDAGGYNEQFF

D gene: TRBD1
V gene: TRBV7-9
J gene: TRBJ2-3
clone size: .
CDR3 DNA: TGTGCCAGCAACAAGGACAGGGCCGGGGCAGATACGCAGTATTTT
CDR3 protein: CASNKDRAGADTQYF